What follows are 24 T cell receptor beta chains derived from one specimen sequenced in a study of T-cell reconstitution after alpha-beta-depleted transplantation in children (dated by TCRdb to the mid-2010s). Library construction relied on PCR. The sample was run on an Illumina HiSeq 2500. Molecular barcoding was employed in the preparation of TCR libraries, with unique molecular identifiers being used to normalize TCRbeta repertoire quantification. TCRdb redid the processing of the public reads, applying fastp at Q25 and MiXCR, and retained in-frame beta chains. One record per CDR3 amino acid sequence lists the most common genes and DNA. The sample table shows approximately 240,000 distinct CDR3 sequences, and over 9.5% are seen once. In total, the top ten clones hold over 4.5% of the sample. Material: PBMCs from the stem cell graft donor, obtained from the stem cell graft. Receptors were obtained from a human donor who donated a stem cell graft to a child with SCID.

The table lists this clonotype with many counts. The chain recombines TRBV15 with TRBJ1-1; D not resolved. The CDR3 consists of 15 residues. Germline loops: CDR1 LNHNV, CDR2 YYDKDF (reference sequence). V lost 0 bases to trimming and J lost 6 bases, with 14 bases between them. The CDR3 reads CATSREGRVDPEAFF. Here the CDR3 DNA reads TGTGCCACCAGCAGAGAGGGGAGGGTCGATCCTGAAGCTTTCTTT.

This clonotype was counted at least ten times. This sequence joins TRBV20-1 and TRBJ2-7; D is unresolved. Looked up from germline, CDR1 is DFQATT and CDR2 is SNEGSKA (reference sequence). The V and J ends lost 3 bases and 7 bases respectively, with 16 bases between them. This CDR3 is built from 13 residues. The CDR3 DNA reads as TGCAGTGCTAGCCAGGCACCCATGGGGGAGCAGTACTTC. Protein sequence: CSASQAPMGEQYF.

At least ten counts were recorded for this clonotype. The chain joins TRBV3-1 to TRBJ2-5; possibly TRBD2 for D (5 bases). Trimming left V 0 bases short and J 4 bases short, with 9 bases between. The CDR3 consists of 14 residues. Germline V CDR1 and CDR2: LGHDT, YNNKEL (reference sequence). CDR3 nucleotide sequence: TGTGCCAGCAGCCAAGAACCTAGCTTAGAGACCCAGTACTTC. It is translated as CASSQEPSLETQYF.

This rearrangement joins TRBV5-1 to TRBJ2-3; TRBD1 matches 8 bases. This CDR3 has 13 residues. V lost 4 bases to trimming and J lost 5 bases; unmatched junction nucleotides: 3. Germline lookup yields CDR1 SGHRS and CDR2 YFSETQ. CDR3 residues: CASSRGTGDTQYF. CDR3 nucleotides: TGCGCCAGCAGCCGAGGGACAGGAGATACGCAGTATTTT. The full variable domain, rest sourced from reference TRBV5-1 and TRBJ2-3, is KAGVTQTPRYLIKTRGQQVTLSCSPISGHRSVSWYQQTPGQGLQFLFEYFSETQRNKGNFPGRFSGRQFSNSRSEMNVSTLELGDSALYLCASSRGTGDTQYFGPGTRLTVL.

In this sample, this clonotype turned up many times. The chain couples TRBV9 to TRBJ1-6; D is unresolved. V was clipped by 2 bases and J by 7 bases, with 13 bases between them. This CDR3 spans 15 amino acids. From germline, CDR1 is SGDLS and CDR2 YYNGEE. CDR3 loop: CASSVNGQGNSPLHF. In nucleotides, the CDR3 is TGTGCCAGCAGCGTTAACGGCCAAGGGAATTCACCCCTCCACTTT.

This clonotype was counted ten times or more. The chain combines TRBV5-6 with TRBJ1-1; D remains unclear. Trimming took 6 bases from V and 0 from J, leaving 12 bases between them. The CDR3 spans 14 residues. Germline CDR1 and CDR2: SGHDT and YYEEEE. The CDR3 is CASKHRGMNTEAFF. The CDR3 coding sequence is TGTGCCAGCAAGCATCGGGGAATGAACACTGAAGCTTTCTTT. Based on the CDR3 plus reference TRBV5-6 and TRBJ1-1, the full variable domain is DAGVTQSPTHLIKTRGQQVTLRCSPKSGHDTVSWYQQALGQGPQFIFQYYEEEERQRGNFPDRFSGHQFPNYSSELNVNALLLGDSALYLCASKHRGMNTEAFFGQGTRLTVV.

This clonotype occurred many times. The chain is built from TRBV7-8 and TRBJ2-1, with D hard to call. The CDR3 consists of 15 residues. Trimming stripped 4 bases from V and 3 bases from J, with 13 bases between. CDR1 and CDR2 from the germline V gene are SGHVS and FQNEAQ. The CDR3 spells CASSSTSGSYNEQFF. The CDR3 DNA reads as TGTGCCAGCAGCTCGACCTCAGGAAGCTACAATGAGCAGTTCTTC.

This clonotype showed up many times. The chain links TRBV7-6 to TRBJ1-1; weak D call: TRBD1 (5 bases). CDR1 is SGHVS, CDR2 FNYEAQ, per germline. This CDR3 contains 15 residues. Trimming removed 5 bases at V and 1 base at J, with 14 bases between. Written as DNA, the CDR3 is TGTGCCAGCAGCCTTCCCGGGACGGGGAACACTGAAGCTTTCTTT. Translation: CASSLPGTGNTEAFF. Together with reference TRBV7-6 and TRBJ1-1, the CDR3 gives the full variable domain: GAGVSQSPRYKVTKRGQDVALRCDPISGHVSLYWYRQALGQGPEFLTYFNYEAQQDKSGLPNDRFSAERPEGSISTLTIQRTEQRDSAMYRCASSLPGTGNTEAFFGQGTRLTVV.

This clonotype was found many times. The chain employs TRBV19 and TRBJ1-5; tentative D call: TRBD1 (5 bases). The CDR3 sequence is 16 residues long. From germline, CDR1 is LNHDA and CDR2 SQIVND (reference sequence). The V end was cut by 7 bases, the J end by 0 bases, with 16 bases between. Written as DNA, the CDR3 is TGTGCCAGTAAGCAGTCGGGGGTATATAGCAATCAGCCCCAGCATTTT. Encoded protein: CASKQSGVYSNQPQHF. Complete variable domain (other parts from reference TRBV19 and TRBJ1-5): DGGITQSPKYLFRKEGQNVTLSCEQNLNHDAMYWYRQDPGQGLRLIYYSQIVNDFQKGDIAEGYSVSREKKESFPLTVTSAQKNPTAFYLCASKQSGVYSNQPQHFGDGTRLSIL.

A few counts support this clonotype. The V call is TRBV11-2, the J call TRBJ1-4, with TRBD1 identical over 7 bases. The CDR3 spans 19 residues. In germline, CDR1 is SGHAT, CDR2 FQNNGV. V shed 5 bases, J shed 11 bases, and the junction held 26 bases outside the gene matches. CDR3 loop: CASSARIRGTGTDKHKLFF. DNA of the CDR3: TGTGCCAGCAGCGCGAGGATTAGGGGGACCGGGACAGACAAACATAAACTGTTTTTT. The variable domain in full, completed from reference TRBV11-2 and TRBJ1-4, reads EAGVAQSPRYKIIEKRQSVAFWCNPISGHATLYWYQQILGQGPKLLIQFQNNGVVDDSQLPKDRFSAERLKGVDSTLKIQPAKLEDSAVYLCASSARIRGTGTDKHKLFFGSGTQLSVL.

This clonotype appeared many times. This chain links TRBV7-9 with TRBJ1-2; D is perhaps TRBD1 (5 bases). V lost 3 bases and J 2 bases, leaving 7 bases between the germline ends. This CDR3 spans 13 amino acids. Germline CDR1 SEHNR, CDR2 FQNEAQ (reference sequence). CDR3 region: CASSFGQNYGYTF. The CDR3 DNA reads TGTGCCAGCAGCTTCGGACAAAACTATGGCTACACCTTC.

This clonotype has at least ten counts. V gene TRBV29-1 combines with J gene TRBJ1-1, with TRBD1 identical over 7 bases. V lost 5 bases and J lost 4; bases outside the gene matches: 4. The CDR3 spans 12 residues. CDR1 is SQVTM, CDR2 ANQGSEA, per germline. Written as DNA, the CDR3 is TGCAGCGTTCTGTGGACAGGCACTGAAGCTTTCTTT. This encodes CSVLWTGTEAFF. Supplemented by reference TRBV29-1 and TRBJ1-1, the full variable domain reads SAVISQKPSRDICQRGTSLTIQCQVDSQVTMMFWYRQQPGQSLTLIATANQGSEATYESGFVIDKFPISRPNLTFSTLTVSNMSPEDSSIYLCSVLWTGTEAFFGQGTRLTVV.

This clonotype has at least ten counts. This chain joins TRBV12-3 or TRBV12-4 and TRBJ2-1, with D perhaps matching TRBD1 (5 bases). There are 14 residues in the CDR3. The V end was cut by 6 bases, the J end by 6 bases, with 15 bases between. The chain's CDR3 is CASRRSDSLNEQFF. The DNA for the CDR3 is TGTGCCAGCAGGCGCAGCGACAGCCTCAATGAGCAGTTCTTC.

This clonotype showed up many times. The chain joins TRBV6-5 to TRBJ1-1; D gene uncertain. The CDR3 is made up of 13 amino acids. From germline, CDR1 is MNHEY and CDR2 SVGAGI. Trimming pared 2 bases from V and 1 base from J, leaving 5 bases between. CDR3 DNA sequence: TGTGCCAGCAGTTACGGCCAGAACACTGAAGCTTTCTTT. It is translated as CASSYGQNTEAFF.

This clonotype was seen more than once but under ten times. The CDR3 nucleotides read TGCAGCGTTGACGGAGCGGGGGACCAAGAGACCCAGTACTTC. It specifies CSVDGAGDQETQYF. The chain is built from TRBV29-1 and TRBJ2-5; 8 bases map to TRBD2. With V trimmed by 3 bases and J by 0 bases, 3 bases remained unmatched. Germline V CDR1 and CDR2: SQVTM, ANQGSEA. The CDR3 has 14 amino acids.

This clonotype was seen ten or more times. The chain uses TRBV3-1 and TRBJ2-3; 13 nucleotides line up with TRBD2. CDR1 and CDR2 from the germline V gene are LGHDT and YNNKEL (reference sequence). The CDR3 runs to 16 residues. The trim removed 4 bases at V and 4 bases at J, leaving 5 bases unmatched. The CDR3 region is CASSRGTSGNSDTQYF. The CDR3, as DNA: TGTGCCAGCAGCCGAGGGACTAGCGGGAACTCAGATACGCAGTATTTT.

About this clonotype: A much more abundant neighbour one base away suggests this may be a read error. The CDR3 loop is CTSSLDSGFLNEQFF. In nucleotides, the CDR3 is TGTACCAGCAGCTTAGATAGCGGGTTTCTCAATGAGCAGTTCTTC. This sequence joins TRBV13 and TRBJ2-1, with 7 bases matching TRBD2. Germline V gene data show CDR1 as PRHDT and CDR2 as FYEKMQ (reference sequence). CDR3 length: 15 amino acids.

This clonotype was detected many times. The chain is built from TRBV5-5 and TRBJ1-2, with TRBD1 identical over 7 bases. Germline trimming cut 6 bases from V and 5 bases from J; bases unmatched to any gene: 13. CDR1 SGHKS and CDR2 YYEKEE come from the germline V gene (reference sequence). The CDR3 runs 15 residues. CDR3 residues: CASTLSPTGSYGYTF. Written as DNA, the CDR3 is TGTGCCAGCACCCTAAGCCCGACAGGGAGTTATGGCTACACCTTC.

This clonotype was counted many times. V usage is TRBV20-1 and J usage is TRBJ2-1, with D hard to call. This CDR3 has 14 amino acids. Trimming stripped 0 bases from V and 4 bases from J, with 10 bases between. Germline CDR1 and CDR2: DFQATT and SNEGSKA (reference sequence). CDR3 region: CSARDLWVYNEQFF. Written as DNA, the CDR3 is TGCAGTGCTAGAGATTTATGGGTATACAATGAGCAGTTCTTC.

This clonotype was counted ten times or more. V and J are TRBV5-6 and TRBJ1-1; D call uncertain. Germline loops: CDR1 SGHDT, CDR2 YYEEEE. There are 13 residues in the CDR3. The V gene lost 4 bases and the J gene lost 3 bases, with 10 bases spanning the gap. The CDR3 DNA reads as TGTGCCAGCAGCCCAGGTTTGTACACTGAAGCTTTCTTT. Amino acids: CASSPGLYTEAFF.

This clonotype showed up many times. Here the CDR3 reads CSAGTSKEETDTQYF. As DNA, the CDR3 is TGCAGTGCTGGCACTAGCAAGGAGGAAACAGATACGCAGTATTTT. The chain joins TRBV20-1 to TRBJ2-3, with a tentative D call TRBD2 (6 bases). This CDR3 spans 15 amino acids. The V gene's germline CDR1 is DFQATT and CDR2 SNEGSKA (reference sequence). The V and J ends lost 5 bases and 3 bases respectively, with 18 bases between them.

Comment on this clonotype: The CDR3 carries no conserved terminal phenylalanine or tryptophan, so it likely arises from a read error. No DNA is shown, since the ends of the CDR3 on it are uncertain; the CDR3 is the one TCRdb lists. The chain recombines TRBV5-1 with TRBJ2-5; the D call of TRBD1 is as the table states it, not checked on the DNA. The germline V gene has CDR1 SGHRS and CDR2 YFSETQ. The CDR3 comprises 16 residues, both ends counted. CDR3 sequence reads: CASSIGTGSLQETQSS.

This clonotype was observed at least ten times. This sequence joins TRBV29-1 and TRBJ1-1, with 7 bases identical to TRBD1. V shed 3 bases and J 11 bases; nucleotides not matched to a gene: 15. Per the germline V gene, CDR1 is SQVTM and CDR2 is ANQGSEA. The CDR3 loop spans 14 amino acids. The CDR3 loop is CSVDGEQGTWGAFF. Written as DNA, the CDR3 is TGCAGCGTTGATGGTGAACAGGGGACATGGGGGGCTTTCTTT.

In its sample, this clonotype was seen a few times. This chain uses TRBV13 with TRBJ2-1; 8 nucleotides align to TRBD1. The V gene end was trimmed by 8 bases and the J gene end by 7 bases; junction bases not matched to a gene: 13. Germline V gene lookup returns CDR1 PRHDT and CDR2 FYEKMQ (reference sequence). This CDR3 contains 15 residues. The CDR3 sequence is CASLQGANLQNEQFF. CDR3 in DNA: TGTGCCAGCCTCCAGGGGGCTAATTTGCAAAATGAGCAGTTCTTC.